The 14 T cell receptor beta chains listed next were all sequenced from one sample in a study of T-cell reconstitution after alpha-beta-depleted transplantation in children. Library preparation (for TCRbeta) was performed with unique molecular identifiers. MiXCR, run by TCRdb on the PCR reads, gives a single entry per CDR3 protein. The sample lists about 300,000 distinct CDR3 sequences, 10% occurring once. Sequenced material: PBMCs, taken before TCRalphabeta/CD19-depleted stem cell transplant. The source is a boy younger than two with acute myeloid leukemia, due to receive a stem cell transplant.

This clonotype was seen many times. This chain connects TRBV7-3 to TRBJ2-2, with D possibly being TRBD1 (5 bases). V gave up 1 base and J gave up 4 bases, with 10 bases separating them. Germline assignment: CDR1 SGHTA and CDR2 FQGTGA. This CDR3 comprises 15 residues. In DNA, the CDR3 is TGTGCCAGCAGCTTAAATTCTGGGGCCACCGGGGAGCTGTTTTTT. It is translated as CASSLNSGATGELFF.

The table lists this clonotype with many counts. This chain links TRBV5-1 with TRBJ2-3, with 14 positions matching TRBD2. The germline V gene has CDR1 SGHRS and CDR2 YFSETQ. Trimming cost V 4 bases and J 5 bases; bases outside gene matches: 6. There are 16 residues in the CDR3. The CDR3 sequence: CASSLLGLAGGDTQYF. The CDR3 region has the DNA TGCGCCAGCAGCCTACTCGGACTAGCGGGAGGAGATACGCAGTATTTT.

This clonotype came up a few times. The chain uses TRBV3-1 and TRBJ2-7; no definite D call. This CDR3 region has 14 residues. CDR1 is LGHDT, CDR2 YNNKEL, per germline (reference sequence). The V gene lost 1 base and the J gene lost 2 bases, with 9 bases spanning the gap. CDR3: CASSQGPDPYEQYF. The CDR3 DNA sequence: TGTGCCAGCAGCCAAGGTCCCGATCCCTACGAGCAGTACTTC.

In this sample, this clonotype turned up many times. The chain links TRBV5-1 to TRBJ1-1; TRBD1 agrees at 7 bases. Per germline, CDR1 SGHRS and CDR2 YFSETQ. The length of the CDR3 is 14 residues. Losses at the gene ends were 5 bases for V and 0 bases for J; bases not matched to a gene: 4. The CDR3 here is CASRTGQLNTEAFF. Here the CDR3 DNA reads TGCGCCAGCAGGACGGGACAGCTGAACACTGAAGCTTTCTTT.

This clonotype was recorded many times. This chain connects TRBV12-3 or TRBV12-4 to TRBJ2-1; TRBD2 aligns across 12 bases. The length of the CDR3 is 14 residues. V was clipped by 7 bases and J by 7 bases; unmatched bases: 5. CDR3 residues: CASKPSGRVNEQFF. CDR3 sequence (DNA): TGTGCCAGCAAGCCTAGCGGGAGGGTAAATGAGCAGTTCTTC.

The genes are TRBV12-3 or TRBV12-4 and TRBJ2-7; D gene ambiguous. The V end was cut by 10 bases, the J end by 0 bases, with 28 bases between. The CDR3 is 18 amino acids. CDR3 bases: TGTGCCACCACCCTCCCTTCCTTCGAAACTCATAGCTCCTACGAGCAGTACTTC. Protein product: CATTLPSFETHSSYEQYF.

In regard to this clonotype: Being one base from a much bigger clone, this may be a read error. The V gene is TRBV10-3, the J gene TRBJ2-6; 7 bases match TRBD1. From germline, CDR1 is ENHRY and CDR2 SYGVKD. The CDR3 is 18 residues long. The CDR3 nucleotides are TGTGCCAACTGCTCACAGGACAGGTACTCCTCTGGGGCCAACATCCTGACTTTC. This sequence encodes CANCSQDRYSSGANILTF.

The sample holds many counts of this clonotype. The rearrangement joins TRBV20-1 to TRBJ2-2; D remains ambiguous. The CDR3 has 14 residues. Germline CDR1 reads DFQATT; CDR2 reads SNEGSKA (reference sequence). V shed 3 bases and J shed 2 bases, with 10 bases lying between them. The CDR3 coding sequence is TGCAGTGCTAGTTGGCAGGTCAACACCGGGGAGCTGTTTTTT. Its protein product is CSASWQVNTGELFF.

This clonotype was seen many times. V gene TRBV5-6 combines with J gene TRBJ2-3; 7 bases match TRBD2. This CDR3 spans 17 amino acids. Trimming removed 0 bases from V and 4 bases from J; junction bases left unmatched: 11. Germline CDR1 SGHDT, CDR2 YYEEEE. This chain's CDR3 is CASSLVIYAGVPDTQYF. The CDR3 DNA reads TGTGCCAGCAGCTTGGTCATCTATGCGGGGGTTCCAGATACGCAGTATTTT.

There are many counts of this clonotype. CDR3 residues: CASSFIAGTGEQYF. As DNA, the CDR3 is TGTGCCAGCAGCTTTATAGCGGGGACGGGCGAGCAGTACTTC. The V and J genes are TRBV7-3 and TRBJ2-7, with 8 bases fitting TRBD2. Losses at the gene ends were 3 bases for V and 6 bases for J; bases not matched to a gene: 7. CDR3 length: 14 amino acids. Germline CDR1 SGHTA, CDR2 FQGTGA.

This clonotype was counted many times. J is TRBJ2-1 and V is TRBV20-1, with unresolved D. The CDR3 totals 10 residues. Germline V CDR1 and CDR2: DFQATT, SNEGSKA (reference sequence). Trimming shortened V by 3 bases and J by 12 bases, and 9 bases separated the two germline ends. The CDR3 protein is CSARAYGQFF. In DNA form, the CDR3 reads TGCAGTGCTAGGGCTTATGGGCAGTTCTTC.

This clonotype came up many times. The gene calls are TRBV28 and TRBJ1-5; D is unresolved. CDR3 length: 13 amino acids. Trimming removed 5 bases at V and 9 bases at J, with 14 bases between. The V gene's germline CDR1 is MDHEN and CDR2 SYDVKM. DNA for the CDR3: TGTGCCAGCAGTAACGGCGTGGGTAGGCCCCAGCATTTT. Translating it yields CASSNGVGRPQHF.

This clonotype has ten or more counts. This chain connects TRBV7-9 to TRBJ2-7; 13 nucleotides agree with TRBD2. V lost 4 bases, J lost 3 bases, and 0 bases stayed unmatched. CDR1 and CDR2 (germline): SEHNR, FQNEAQ (reference sequence). The CDR3 covers 14 residues. The CDR3 region is CASSWTSGSYEQYF. The CDR3 bases are TGTGCCAGCAGCTGGACTAGCGGGAGCTACGAGCAGTACTTC.

The chain links TRBV15 to TRBJ2-7; no definite D call. The CDR3 consists of 15 residues. V was trimmed by 0 bases and J by 7 bases, leaving 16 bases between them. CDR1 LNHNV and CDR2 YYDKDF come from the germline V gene (reference sequence). CDR3 protein: CATSREGHPLREQYF. The CDR3 coding sequence is TGTGCCACCAGCAGAGAGGGCCATCCTCTTAGGGAGCAGTACTTC.